These T cell receptor beta chains were read from a single sample in a study of PD-1 blockade in mismatch repair-deficient tumors. The protocol was immunoSEQ multiplex PCR, while the TCRdb copy is restricted to in-frame clones and leaves out a portion. Seen here are tens of thousands of clones, about 83% observed once, and the top ten hold 20% to 25%. Here the sequenced sample was peripheral blood, taken 12 weeks after starting pembrolizumab. The receptors were sampled from an adult with mismatch repair-deficient cancer. Each CDR3 is given with its conserved first and last residue.

V gene: TRBV18; J gene: TRBJ2-7; CDR3 length: 16; CDR3 protein: CASSPGSSAFSYEQYF
V gene: TRBV30; J gene: TRBJ2-7; CDR3 length: 16; CDR3 protein: CAWNPLNRDSPYEQYF
V gene: TRBV6-6; J gene: TRBJ2-1; CDR3 length: 13; CDR3 protein: CASSYTGAGEQFF
V gene: TRBV19; J gene: TRBJ2-3; CDR3 length: 15; CDR3 protein: CASSIGGSPTDTQYF
V gene: TRBV7-8; J gene: TRBJ1-1; CDR3 length: 13; CDR3 protein: CASSAGTPTEAFF
V gene: TRBV10-3; J gene: TRBJ2-3; CDR3 length: 16; CDR3 protein: CAISISRGPRTDTQYF
V gene: TRBV5-6; J gene: TRBJ2-7; CDR3 length: 17; CDR3 protein: CASSSRDRVSGAYEQYF
V gene: TRBV6-5; J gene: TRBJ2-4; CDR3 length: 16; CDR3 protein: CASSYSSDSGKNIQYF
V gene: TRBV30; J gene: TRBJ2-1; CDR3 length: 14; CDR3 protein: CAWQTGGGNNEQFF
V gene: TRBV15; J gene: TRBJ1-5; CDR3 length: 15; CDR3 protein: CATSWGVLGNQPQHF
V gene: TRBV5-1; J gene: TRBJ2-1; CDR3 length: 16; CDR3 protein: CASSLAGTGYDNEQFF
V gene: TRBV7-2; J gene: TRBJ1-5; CDR3 length: 14; CDR3 protein: CASSLVLGDQPQHF
V gene: TRBV7-3; J gene: TRBJ2-1; CDR3 length: 14; CDR3 protein: CASSLGLENNEQFF
V gene: TRBV2; J gene: TRBJ2-7; CDR3 length: 15; CDR3 protein: CASSEKRAETYEQYF
V gene: TRBV9; J gene: TRBJ2-1; CDR3 length: 15; CDR3 protein: CASSPPYGAHNEQFF
V gene: TRBV21-1; J gene: TRBJ2-7; CDR3 length: 12; CDR3 protein: CASSKDTYEQYF
V gene: TRBV2; J gene: TRBJ2-5; CDR3 length: 15; CDR3 protein: CASSPSRQNQETQYF
V gene: TRBV2; J gene: TRBJ2-1; CDR3 length: 14; CDR3 protein: CARSGGSSYNEQFF
V gene: TRBV18; J gene: TRBJ2-6; CDR3 length: 18; CDR3 protein: CASSPGQGKISGANVLTF
V gene: TRBV13; J gene: TRBJ2-7; CDR3 length: 15; CDR3 protein: CASSLINRENYEQYF
V gene: TRBV7-9; J gene: TRBJ2-1; CDR3 length: 14; CDR3 protein: CASIEGAYYNEQFF
V gene: TRBV6-5; J gene: TRBJ1-1; CDR3 length: 15; CDR3 protein: CASSARTGMNTEAFF
V gene: TRBV5-1; J gene: TRBJ2-5; CDR3 length: 15; CDR3 protein: CASSLSGAHQETQYF
V gene: TRBV15; J gene: TRBJ2-7; CDR3 length: 14; CDR3 protein: CATSRDRETAEQYF
V gene: TRBV6-1; J gene: TRBJ1-2; CDR3 length: 12; CDR3 protein: CASSTTGVGYTF
V gene: TRBV19; J gene: TRBJ1-5; CDR3 length: 13; CDR3 protein: CASSMGRNQPQHF
V gene: TRBV18; J gene: TRBJ2-7; CDR3 length: 11; CDR3 protein: CASSPDYEQYF
V gene: TRBV11-3; J gene: TRBJ1-3; CDR3 length: 17; CDR3 protein: CASSRGGASRTGNTIYF
V gene: TRBV25-1; J gene: TRBJ2-7; CDR3 length: 15; CDR3 protein: CASSESHQGYYEQYF
V gene: TRBV19; J gene: TRBJ2-3; CDR3 length: 14; CDR3 protein: CASSIVQGLDTQYF
V gene: TRBV15; J gene: TRBJ2-3; CDR3 length: 16; CDR3 protein: CATSRDRNRAADTQYF
V gene: TRBV5-4; J gene: TRBJ2-1; CDR3 length: 15; CDR3 protein: CASSFSGASYNEQFF
V gene: TRBV29-1; J gene: TRBJ2-1; CDR3 length: 15; CDR3 protein: CSVEESGVPYNEQFF
V gene: TRBV6-5; J gene: TRBJ1-4; CDR3 length: 13; CDR3 protein: CASSYSKGGKLFF
V gene: TRBV13; J gene: TRBJ2-4; CDR3 length: 11; CDR3 protein: CASASEDIQYF
V gene: TRBV11-2; J gene: TRBJ2-1; CDR3 length: 16; CDR3 protein: CASSLATSGRFNEQFF
V gene: TRBV7-2; J gene: TRBJ2-5; CDR3 length: 18; CDR3 protein: CASSFPTGPHPEWETQYF
V gene: TRBV4-2; J gene: TRBJ2-5; CDR3 length: 15; CDR3 protein: CASSQDRASEETQYF